This TCR beta chain was documented in a study of technical replicates of blood from a handful of donors. Sequenced by immunoSEQ multiplex PCR; TCRdb stores in-frame clones only, minus some. Altogether approximately 79,000 clones are present, about 93% being singletons, with the ten largest covering 0.3% to 0.45%. The V end lost 0 bases, the J end lost 5 bases, and 10 bases lay between the germline ends. The CDR3 sequence is 14 residues long. Germline CDR1 and CDR2: MNHEY and SMNVEV (reference sequence). This TCR was recovered from a human donor in good health. The chain is built from TRBV27 and TRBJ2-5; perhaps TRBD1 as D (6 bases). The sequenced sample was T cells isolated from PBMCs. CDR3 nucleotides: TGTGCCAGCAGTTTATCCAGGGGCGGGGAGACCCAGTACTTC. The encoded protein is CASSLSRGGETQYF.